A selection of T cell receptor beta chains follows, all from one sample in a study of beta chain features in type 1 diabetes. Profiled with immunoSEQ multiplex PCR; TCRdb holds only in-frame clones, not every one. The sample has 680,000 or so clones, 15% seen once. Material: naive CD4+ T cells from blood. The receptors shown here come from a man younger than 35 in good health. CDR3s include the opening cysteine and the closing phenylalanine or tryptophan. The D gene is left open where the match is weak. Rows give clone size only sometimes, using once, few, many, or a class for an expanded clone.

clone_size: few
j_call: TRBJ2-1
v_call: TRBV12-5
d_call: NA
cdr3_nt: TGTGCTAGTGGTTTGATAGTGGGGGGGCCCTACGGAAATGAGCAGTTCTTC
cdr3_aa: CASGLIVGGPYGNEQFF

clone_size: NA
j_call: TRBJ2-1
v_call: TRBV5-1
d_call: TRBD1
cdr3_nt: TGCGCCAGCAGCTTCCGGGACAGGTTCGACAATGAGCAGTTCTTC
cdr3_aa: CASSFRDRFDNEQFF

clone_size: NA
j_call: TRBJ1-2
v_call: TRBV19
d_call: NA
cdr3_nt: TGTGCCAGTAGTCGAGGGAGCTATGGCTACACCTTC
cdr3_aa: CASSRGSYGYTF

clone_size: few
j_call: TRBJ2-3
v_call: TRBV14
d_call: NA
cdr3_nt: TGTGCCAGCAGCCATCGGGACACGAAGAGGGATACGCAGTATTTT
cdr3_aa: CASSHRDTKRDTQYF

clone_size: NA
j_call: TRBJ2-5
v_call: TRBV18
d_call: NA
cdr3_nt: TGTGCCAGCTCACCAGAGGCAGGGAGGGAGACCCAGTACTTC
cdr3_aa: CASSPEAGRETQYF

clone_size: few
j_call: TRBJ2-7
v_call: TRBV5-4
d_call: TRBD1
cdr3_nt: TGTGCCAGCAGCAGGGACAGCTACGAGCAGTACTTC
cdr3_aa: CASSRDSYEQYF

clone_size: NA
j_call: TRBJ2-4
v_call: TRBV7-3
d_call: NA
cdr3_nt: TGTGCCAGCAGGTCCGGGAGCGGAAACATTCAGTACTTC
cdr3_aa: CASRSGSGNIQYF

clone_size: NA
j_call: TRBJ2-7
v_call: TRBV19
d_call: TRBD1
cdr3_nt: TGTGCCAGTAGTACTGGACAGGAAATGTACGAGCAGTACTTC
cdr3_aa: CASSTGQEMYEQYF

clone_size: few
j_call: TRBJ2-1
v_call: TRBV5-4
d_call: NA
cdr3_nt: TGTGCCAGCAGCTCGGCATTGAGCTCCTACAATGAGCAGTTCTTC
cdr3_aa: CASSSALSSYNEQFF

clone_size: few
j_call: TRBJ2-7
v_call: TRBV9
d_call: TRBD2
cdr3_nt: TGTGCCAGCAGCGTAGGCGCGGGAGGATCGTACGAGCAGTACTTC
cdr3_aa: CASSVGAGGSYEQYF

clone_size: few
j_call: TRBJ2-2
v_call: TRBV5-1
d_call: NA
cdr3_nt: TGCGCCAGCAGCTTGGTTCTTTCGAACACCGGGGAGCTGTTTTTT
cdr3_aa: CASSLVLSNTGELFF

clone_size: few
j_call: TRBJ2-3
v_call: TRBV9
d_call: NA
cdr3_nt: TGTGCCAGCAGCGTAGTTGGGATACGCACAGATACGCAGTATTTT
cdr3_aa: CASSVVGIRTDTQYF